The sequence of this T cell receptor beta chain was determined in a study of cytomegalovirus exposure and HLA in healthy donors. The study, taken as a whole, reports: TRBV6-2, TRBV6-3 and other indistinguishable V segments were excluded.

Concerning this clone: Its antigen is unknown. Other DNA sequences within the sample encode an identical CDR3.

The CDR3 is 18 residues long. The V segment lost 1 base and the J segment 6 bases; nucleotides outside the gene matches: 16. Germline V gene data show CDR1 as SGHRS and CDR2 as YFSETQ. Healthy bone marrow donors supplied every sample. PCR used 60 Vbeta primers and 13 Jbeta primers. Profiled with immunoSEQ multiplex PCR; TCRdb holds only in-frame clones, not every one. Counted here are 95,000 to 110,000 clones, approximately 66% occurring once; the ten biggest clones make up roughly 3.5%. Sequenced material: PBMCs. This sequence was found in a woman aged 45-59 years in good health and CMV-seronegative. The chain joins TRBV5-1 to TRBJ2-1, with 7 bases matching TRBD2. The CDR3 is CASSLWGLAGDSGNEQFF. The DNA for the CDR3 is TGCGCCAGCAGCTTGTGGGGACTGGCGGGGGATAGTGGCAATGAGCAGTTCTTC.